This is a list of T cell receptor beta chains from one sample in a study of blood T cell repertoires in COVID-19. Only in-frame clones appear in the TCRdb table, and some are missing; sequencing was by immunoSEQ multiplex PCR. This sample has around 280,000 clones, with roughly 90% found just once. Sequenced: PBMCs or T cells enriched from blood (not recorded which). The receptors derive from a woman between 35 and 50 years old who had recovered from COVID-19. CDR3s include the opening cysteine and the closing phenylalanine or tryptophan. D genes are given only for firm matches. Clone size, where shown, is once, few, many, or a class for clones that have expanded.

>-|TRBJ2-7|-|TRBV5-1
CASSLLRGTGTLTYEQYF
TGCGCCAGCAGCTTGTTGAGGGGGACCGGGACCCTTACCTACGAGCAGTACTTC
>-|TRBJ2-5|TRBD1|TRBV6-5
CASRFDREETQYF
TGTGCCAGCAGATTTGACAGGGAAGAGACCCAGTACTTC
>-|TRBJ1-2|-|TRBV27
CASSPTGNYGYTF
TGTGCCAGCAGCCCAACAGGGAACTATGGCTACACCTTC
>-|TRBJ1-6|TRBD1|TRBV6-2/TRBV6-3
CASSTGTGGLPLHF
TGTGCCAGCAGTACCGGGACAGGGGGCCTCCCCCTCCACTTT
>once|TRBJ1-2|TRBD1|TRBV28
CASTKDRAGYGYTF
TGTGCCAGCACCAAGGACAGGGCAGGCTATGGCTACACCTTC
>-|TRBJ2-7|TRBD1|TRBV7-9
CASSHTGGQGSEQYF
TGTGCCAGCAGCCATACGGGGGGACAGGGCTCCGAGCAGTACTTC
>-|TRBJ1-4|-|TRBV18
CASSPNTGVTNEKLFF
TGTGCCAGCTCACCAAATACCGGGGTAACTAATGAAAAACTGTTTTTT
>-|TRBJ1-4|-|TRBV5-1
CASRRGSNEKLFF
TGCGCCAGCAGAAGGGGGTCAAATGAAAAACTGTTTTTT
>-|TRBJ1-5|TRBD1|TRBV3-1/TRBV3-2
CASSLAKQGNQPQHF
TGTGCCAGCAGCCTTGCGAAACAGGGGAATCAGCCCCAGCATTTT
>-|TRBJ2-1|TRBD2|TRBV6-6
CASSYERGPNEQFF
TGTGCCAGCAGTTACGAGCGGGGCCCCAATGAGCAGTTCTTC
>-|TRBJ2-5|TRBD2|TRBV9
CASSSGLARSYQETQYF
TGTGCCAGCAGCTCGGGACTAGCGCGAAGCTACCAAGAGACCCAGTACTTC
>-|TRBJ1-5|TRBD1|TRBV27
CASSPIRGRFQPQHF
TGTGCCAGCAGTCCGATCAGGGGGCGCTTTCAGCCCCAGCATTTT
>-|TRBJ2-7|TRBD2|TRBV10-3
CAISELASGGYEQYF
TGTGCCATCAGTGAGTTGGCTAGCGGGGGATACGAGCAGTACTTC
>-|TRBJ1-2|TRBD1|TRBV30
CAWSGTLRQGAYGYTF
TGTGCCTGGAGTGGGACCCTCCGACAGGGGGCCTATGGCTACACCTTC
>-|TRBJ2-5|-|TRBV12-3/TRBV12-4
CASSLGREETQYF
TGTGCCAGCAGTTTAGGCAGGGAAGAGACCCAGTACTTC
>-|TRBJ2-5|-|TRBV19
CASSLIPQGQAEETQYF
TGTGCCAGTAGTCTGATTCCCCAGGGACAAGCAGAAGAGACCCAGTACTTC
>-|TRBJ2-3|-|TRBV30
CAWSVSGTQYF
TGTGCCTGGAGTGTATCGGGAACGCAGTATTTT
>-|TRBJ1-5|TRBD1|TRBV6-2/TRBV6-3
CASSYLAGGNLVMPQHF
TGTGCCAGCAGTTACTTGGCAGGGGGTAATCTTGTAATGCCCCAGCATTTT
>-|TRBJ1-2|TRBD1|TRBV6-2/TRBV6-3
CASSYLTGGYYGYTF
TGTGCCAGCAGTTACCTGACAGGGGGCTACTATGGCTACACCTTC
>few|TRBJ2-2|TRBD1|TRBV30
CAWKKDRGVGELFF
TGTGCCTGGAAAAAGGACAGGGGAGTCGGGGAGCTGTTTTTT
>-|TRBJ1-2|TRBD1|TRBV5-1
CASRRDRDYGYTF
TGCGCCAGCAGGAGGGACAGGGACTATGGCTACACCTTC
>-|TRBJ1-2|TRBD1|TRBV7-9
CASSARQGLGGYTF
TGTGCCAGCAGCGCGAGACAGGGACTGGGAGGCTACACCTTC
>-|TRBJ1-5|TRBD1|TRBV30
CAWSVKGQGSNQPQHF
TGTGCCTGGAGTGTAAAGGGACAGGGCAGCAATCAGCCCCAGCATTTT
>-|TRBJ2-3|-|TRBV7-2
CASSLALRAEKDTQYF
TGTGCCAGCAGCTTAGCGCTTAGAGCGGAAAAAGATACGCAGTATTTT
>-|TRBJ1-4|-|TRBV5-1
CASSPGGTNEKLFF
TGCGCCAGCAGCCCCGGAGGAACTAATGAAAAACTGTTTTTT
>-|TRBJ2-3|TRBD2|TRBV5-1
CASSLTSGASTDTQYF
TGCGCCAGCAGCTTGACTAGCGGGGCTAGCACAGATACGCAGTATTTT
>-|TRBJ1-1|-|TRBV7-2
CASSLGITRTQAFF
TGTGCCAGCAGCTTAGGGATTACCCGGACACAAGCTTTCTTT
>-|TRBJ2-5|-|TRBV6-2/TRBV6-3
CASSYRSSGTQYF
TGTGCCAGCAGTTACCGGAGCTCCGGGACCCAGTACTTC
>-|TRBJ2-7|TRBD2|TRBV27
CASSLNGGLGQYF
TGTGCCAGCAGTTTGAACGGGGGACTAGGGCAGTACTTC
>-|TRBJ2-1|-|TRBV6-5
CASSYSRWSSYNEQFF
TGTGCCAGCAGTTACTCGAGGTGGTCGTCCTACAATGAGCAGTTCTTC
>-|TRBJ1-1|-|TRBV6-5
CASSYDRNTEAFF
TGTGCCAGCAGTTACGATAGGAACACTGAAGCTTTCTTT
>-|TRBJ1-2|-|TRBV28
CASSFPGGYTF
TGTGCCAGCAGTTTCCCGGGTGGCTACACCTTC
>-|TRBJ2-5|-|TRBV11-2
CASSSLERQTQYF
TGTGCCAGCAGCTCCCTTGAGCGGCAGACCCAGTACTTC
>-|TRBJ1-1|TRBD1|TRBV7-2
CASSRQGTGGSTEAFF
TGTGCCAGCAGCCGGCAAGGGACAGGGGGGAGCACTGAAGCTTTCTTT
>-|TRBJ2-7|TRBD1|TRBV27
CASRKTGSPYEQYF
TGTGCCAGCAGGAAGACAGGGTCCCCCTACGAGCAGTACTTC
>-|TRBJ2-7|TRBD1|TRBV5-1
CASSKSQGGQSYEQYF
TGCGCCAGCAGCAAATCACAGGGGGGACAGTCCTACGAGCAGTACTTC
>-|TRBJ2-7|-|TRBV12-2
CASRLGTKTYEQYF
TGTGCAAGTCGCTTAGGGACAAAAACCTACGAGCAGTACTTC